These 28 T cell receptor beta chains were sequenced from one sample in a study of OX40 agonist ivuxolimab in advanced cancers. Profiling relied on immunoSEQ multiplex PCR, and the TCRdb table lists in-frame clones only, not all of them. The table has around 45,000 clones, roughly 90% seen once; the top ten hold roughly 7.8%. Source: CD4+ or CD8+ T cells sorted from blood, taken in a trial of the OX40 agonist ivuxolimab. Receptor source: an adult with an advanced solid tumor such as melanoma, head and neck, liver or kidney cancer.

CDR3 nucleotides: TGTGCCAGCAGCTTAGTCGGGGCGGATCAGCCCCAGCATTTT. It translates to CASSLVGADQPQHF. This chain connects TRBV11-2 to TRBJ1-5; D may be TRBD1 (5 bases). The CDR3 loop spans 14 amino acids. From germline, CDR1 is SGHAT and CDR2 FQNNGV. V was pared by 1 base and J by 5 bases, with 9 bases between.

The rearrangement joins TRBV6-1 to TRBJ1-1; 7 nucleotides match TRBD1. V shed 8 bases, J shed 0 bases, and the junction held 9 bases outside the gene matches. Germline CDR1 is MNHNS and CDR2 is SASEGT. CDR3 size: 15 residues. The CDR3 region has the DNA TGTGCCAGCGGGAGGGGACAGACGATGAACACTGAAGCTTTCTTT. Its translation: CASGRGQTMNTEAFF.

The chain has TRBV28 and TRBJ1-2; the D gene is possibly TRBD1 (5 bases). The V end was cut by 2 bases, the J end by 7 bases, with 14 bases between. This CDR3 is 14 amino acids long. Per germline, CDR1 MDHEN and CDR2 SYDVKM. The CDR3 DNA follows: TGTGCCAGCAGTTTAGCAGGGTTTGCGAGTGGCTACACCTTC. Translated, it gives CASSLAGFASGYTF.

There are a few counts of this clone. V usage is TRBV14 and J usage is TRBJ1-1; maybe TRBD1 (6 bases). Germline CDR1 reads SGHDN; CDR2 reads FVKESK. The V end lost 2 bases, the J end lost 3 bases, and 16 bases lay between the germline ends. The CDR3 length is 16 residues. The CDR3 coding sequence is TGTGCCAGCAGCCAACTACCCTCGGGGGGCCACACTGAAGCTTTCTTT. It codes for CASSQLPSGGHTEAFF.

V and J are TRBV18 and TRBJ2-5; D is ambiguous. Germline CDR1 and CDR2: KGHSH and LQKENI. Deletions cut 4 bases from V and 4 bases from J, with 7 bases between. This CDR3 is built from 12 residues. The CDR3 DNA sequence: TGTGCCAGCTCACAAGAAAGAGAGACCCAGTACTTC. Translated: CASSQERETQYF.

The gene calls are TRBV28 and TRBJ2-3; 7 nucleotides align to TRBD1. V lost 5 bases to trimming and J lost 4 bases; unmatched junction nucleotides: 9. The CDR3 consists of 15 residues. Per germline, CDR1 MDHEN and CDR2 SYDVKM. The DNA of the CDR3 is TGTGCCAGCAGTCAAACAGGGGTCCTATCAGATACGCAGTATTTT. It specifies CASSQTGVLSDTQYF.

The rearrangement joins TRBV7-3 to TRBJ2-1; perhaps TRBD2 as D (7 bases). Germline values: CDR1 SGHTA, CDR2 FQGTGA. This CDR3 contains 14 residues. The V gene lost 4 bases and the J gene lost 8 bases, with 15 bases spanning the gap. The CDR3 loop is CASSSGGRLDEQFF. The CDR3 nucleotides are TGTGCCAGCAGCTCCGGGGGGCGGCTCGATGAGCAGTTCTTC. Supplemented by reference TRBV7-3 and TRBJ2-1, the full variable domain reads GAGVSQTPSNKVTEKGKYVELRCDPISGHTALYWYRQSLGQGPEFLIYFQGTGAADDSGLPNDRFFAVRPEGSVSTLKIQRTERGDSAVYLCASSSGGRLDEQFFGPGTRLTVL.

The chain carries TRBV5-1 and TRBJ2-1; 12 positions match TRBD2. Germline V lookup: CDR1 SGHRS, CDR2 YFSETQ. The V gene end was trimmed by 4 bases and the J gene end by 5 bases; junction bases not matched to a gene: 4. This CDR3 spans 15 amino acids. The CDR3 nucleotides are TGCGCCAGCAGCCTCGGACTAGCGGGAAACAATGAGCAGTTCTTC. Its translation: CASSLGLAGNNEQFF.

The chain joins TRBV30 to TRBJ2-2; tentative D call: TRBD2 (6 bases). The CDR3 covers 14 residues. With 8 bases removed from V and 5 bases from J, the gap between germline ends came to 18 bases. Germline-derived CDR1 and CDR2 are GTSNPN and SVGIG (reference sequence). The CDR3 DNA sequence: TGTGCCCGGACGGGGACTGGGGGGACCGGGGAGCTGTTTTTT. Translation: CARTGTGGTGELFF.

This chain joins TRBV6-5 and TRBJ1-2; 10 nucleotides align to TRBD1. The CDR3 is made up of 14 amino acids. The germline V gene has CDR1 MNHEY and CDR2 SVGAGI. J gave up 6 bases and V 6 bases, and 7 bases lay outside the gene matches. The DNA of the CDR3 is TGTGCCAGCAGCGACGGGACAGGGGTAAATGGCTACACCTTC. Protein: CASSDGTGVNGYTF.

The chain is built from TRBV5-6 and TRBJ1-2; D perhaps matches TRBD1 (6 bases). The CDR3 covers 13 residues. V dropped 3 bases and J dropped 4 bases, with 10 bases sitting between them. In germline, CDR1 is SGHDT, CDR2 YYEEEE. This chain's CDR3 is CASSSGHSYGYTF. The DNA of the CDR3 is TGTGCCAGCAGCTCGGGACACTCCTATGGCTACACCTTC.

This clone came up once. The V and J genes are TRBV7-2 and TRBJ2-3, with 10 bases fitting TRBD2. J gave up 0 bases and V 4 bases, and 7 bases lay outside the gene matches. There are 17 residues in the CDR3. The germline CDR1 and CDR2 sequences are SGHTA and FQGNSA. DNA for the CDR3: TGTGCCAGCAGCTACACCATACTAGCGGGAAGCACAGATACGCAGTATTTT. This gives the protein CASSYTILAGSTDTQYF.

This sequence joins TRBV2 and TRBJ2-5; D call uncertain. CDR3 size: 11 residues. The V and J ends lost 4 bases and 2 bases respectively, with 2 bases between them. The germline V gene has CDR1 SNHLY and CDR2 FYNNEI. CDR3 sequence reads: CASSAQETQYF. The CDR3 DNA follows: TGTGCCAGCAGTGCACAAGAGACCCAGTACTTC.

This chain uses TRBV7-9 with TRBJ1-3, with D uncertain. V was trimmed by 4 bases and J by 8 bases, leaving 12 bases between them. Germline-derived CDR1 and CDR2 are SEHNR and FQNEAQ (reference sequence). The CDR3 has 13 residues. CDR3 region: CASSSTGKDTIYF. The CDR3 DNA reads as TGTGCCAGCAGCTCAACGGGGAAAGACACCATATATTTT.

Worth noting for this clone: A read error may account for a junction end that differs from germline. The chain has TRBV7-7 and TRBJ1-3, with unresolved D. Germline assignment: CDR1 SSHAT and CDR2 FNYEAQ (reference sequence). The CDR3 is 15 amino acids. For the CDR3, the DNA is TGTGCTAGCAGCTTAGCTGCTGGGTCTGGAAACACCATATATTTT. It translates to CASSLAAGSGNTIYF.

The chain combines TRBV10-3 with TRBJ1-3; 9 nucleotides match TRBD1. The CDR3 loop spans 15 amino acids. CDR1 and CDR2 (germline): ENHRY, SYGVKD. V shed 6 bases, J shed 4 bases, and the junction held 7 bases outside the gene matches. Here the CDR3 reads CAISGGTGTGNTIYF. In DNA, the CDR3 is TGTGCCATCAGCGGCGGGACAGGGACCGGAAACACCATATATTTT.

In DNA form, the CDR3 reads TGTGCCAGCAGCAAAGGGGACAGGGGTGGTCAAGAGACCCAGTACTTC. It yields the protein CASSKGDRGGQETQYF. This rearrangement joins TRBV21-1 to TRBJ2-5; TRBD1, as called in the table, went unchecked against the DNA. TRBV21-1 is flagged as a pseudogene. The CDR3 covers 16 residues.

V gene TRBV30 combines with J gene TRBJ2-5; 9 bases fit TRBD1. V lost 5 bases to trimming and J lost 1 base; unmatched junction nucleotides: 2. In germline, CDR1 is GTSNPN, CDR2 SVGIG (reference sequence). This CDR3 contains 13 residues. CDR3 loop: CAWATGGQETQYF. CDR3 sequence (DNA): TGTGCCTGGGCGACAGGGGGCCAAGAGACCCAGTACTTC.

Of note for this clone: At one of its ends the junction is not consistent with the germline gene, which may arise from a read error. The V and J genes are TRBV27 and TRBJ2-5; a possible D gene is TRBD2 (5 bases). This CDR3 is 15 amino acids long. Germline V gene sequence: CDR1 MNHEY, CDR2 SMNVEV (reference sequence). CDR3 DNA sequence: TGTGCCAGCAGTTTGAGAAGCGGACCACAAGTGACCCAGTACTTC. Encoded protein: CASSLRSGPQVTQYF.

This clone was observed a few times. The CDR3 loop is CSVGTSGRTDTQYF. CDR3 coding DNA: TGCAGCGTTGGGACTAGCGGGAGGACAGATACGCAGTATTTT. The J gene is TRBJ2-3, the V gene TRBV29-1, with TRBD2 identical over 14 bases. The CDR3 is 14 residues long. Per the germline V gene, CDR1 is SQVTM and CDR2 is ANQGSEA. With 4 bases clipped from V and 3 bases from J, the junction kept 0 bases outside the gene matches.

This chain connects TRBV10-3 to TRBJ2-3, with 9 bases matching TRBD1. Per the germline V gene, CDR1 is ENHRY and CDR2 is SYGVKD. V shed 6 bases, J shed 0 bases, and the junction held 7 bases outside the gene matches. The CDR3 loop spans 16 amino acids. The CDR3 region is CAIRGQGRSSTDTQYF. Here the CDR3 DNA reads TGTGCCATCAGGGGACAGGGAAGATCTAGCACAGATACGCAGTATTTT.

This chain uses TRBV19 with TRBJ2-2, with 9 bases matching TRBD1. The CDR3 spans 16 residues. Germline assignment: CDR1 LNHDA and CDR2 SQIVND (reference sequence). Trimming at V came to 5 bases and at J to 7 bases, leaving 11 bases not matched to a gene. As DNA, the CDR3 is TGTGCCAGTAGTGGGGGACAGGGTCAGCAGAACGGGGAGCTGTTTTTT. This encodes CASSGGQGQQNGELFF.

V gene TRBV5-8 combines with J gene TRBJ2-1; 9 bases fit TRBD2. The CDR3 has 15 amino acids. V shed 6 bases, J shed 0 bases, and the junction held 4 bases outside the gene matches. Germline CDR1 reads SGHTS; CDR2 reads YDEGEE. The CDR3 nucleotides read TGTGCCAGCACCTTTAGCGGGAGCTCCTACAATGAGCAGTTCTTC. This gives the protein CASTFSGSSYNEQFF.

The chain links TRBV18 to TRBJ1-1; TRBD1 is a possible D gene (6 bases). Germline CDR1 and CDR2: KGHSH and LQKENI. Trimming removed 5 bases from V and 3 bases from J, with 19 bases in between. This CDR3 has 16 amino acids. The CDR3 region is CASSNRVGVGDTEAFF. The CDR3 DNA sequence: TGTGCCAGCTCAAACAGGGTAGGTGTTGGAGACACTGAAGCTTTCTTT.

The chain has TRBV6-1 and TRBJ1-4, with 7 bases lining up with TRBD1. CDR1 MNHNS and CDR2 SASEGT come from the germline V gene. The junction had 2 bases not matched to a gene; V was cut back by 1 base and J by 6 bases. The CDR3 is 14 residues long. CDR3 region: CASSEDRGHEKLFF. The CDR3 DNA sequence: TGTGCCAGCAGTGAAGACAGGGGACATGAAAAACTGTTTTTT.

The chain has TRBV30 and TRBJ1-3; possible D gene TRBD1, 6 bases. Germline V CDR1 and CDR2: GTSNPN, SVGIG (reference sequence). CDR3 length equals 15 residues. V lost 0 bases, J lost 8 bases, and 17 bases lay in between. The CDR3: CAWSVHGRGGDTIYF. The DNA for the CDR3 is TGTGCCTGGAGTGTACACGGCAGGGGTGGTGACACCATATATTTT. The variable domain in full, with the rest retrieved from reference TRBV30 and TRBJ1-3, is SQTIHQWPATLVQPVGSPLSLECTVEGTSNPNLYWYRQAAGRGLQLLFYSVGIGQISSEVPQNLSASRPQDRQFILSSKKLLLSDSGFYLCAWSVHGRGGDTIYFGEGSWLTVV.

V is TRBV7-9 and J is TRBJ2-1; 7 bases fit TRBD2. The CDR3 extends over 16 amino acids. J lost 0 bases, V lost 5 bases, and 7 bases had no gene match. Germline V gene sequence: CDR1 SEHNR, CDR2 FQNEAQ (reference sequence). The CDR3, as DNA: TGTGCCAGCAGCCTGAGCCTAGCGGACTCCTACAATGAGCAGTTCTTC. Protein product: CASSLSLADSYNEQFF.

The chain carries TRBV19 and TRBJ2-3; D gene unclear. CDR1 LNHDA and CDR2 SQIVND come from the germline V gene (reference sequence). The CDR3 has 12 residues. Trimming took 0 bases from V and 7 from J, leaving 5 bases between them. CDR3 DNA: TGTGCCAGTAGTATAGATTGGCATACGCAGTATTTT. Its protein is CASSIDWHTQYF.